Detailed here is one TCR beta chain. In the source study's methods: Nucleated cell number was recorded as an estimate derived from reference gene primer amplification. The protocol was immunoSEQ multiplex PCR, while the TCRdb copy is restricted to in-frame clones and leaves out a portion. V and J calls and clone size follow that table, whereas D and trimming were derived from the DNA. Of about 140,000 clones listed, around 81% are singletons. The V gene lost 1 base and the J gene lost 0 bases, with 10 bases spanning the gap. The germline V gene has CDR1 SNHLY and CDR2 FYNNEI. The CDR3 sequence is 16 residues long. The sample comes from a study of blood T cell repertoires in COVID-19. Across the whole study: T cells, B-cell-depleted T cells, or PBMCs supplied cDNA or gDNA.

The sequencing sample was made of peripheral blood. The receptor was isolated from an older woman with acute or convalescent COVID-19. J is TRBJ1-5 and V is TRBV2, with D unclear. The CDR3 DNA is TGTGCCAGCAGTGAAGGGCTGCCAAATAGCAATCAGCCCCAGCATTTT. Its translation is CASSEGLPNSNQPQHF.